A single sample is the source of the 21 T cell receptor beta chains below, sequenced in a study of blood T cells in healthy people across ages. Combining a sample-barcoded 5' primer with a J-beta primer mix, a second PCR ran for about 6 to 12 cycles. A single record per CDR3 protein comes from TCRdb applying MiXCR to the 5' RACE reads. The sample shows about 730,000 distinct CDR3 sequences, roughly 41% of them seen only once. Sequenced input: blood. All receptors come from a woman aged 55 to 70 in good health.

This clonotype was found many times. The chain couples TRBV30 to TRBJ2-7, with 9 bases aligning to TRBD1. The CDR3 spans 13 residues. In germline, CDR1 is GTSNPN, CDR2 SVGIG (reference sequence). V shed 4 bases and J 2 bases; nucleotides not matched to a gene: 3. CDR3 sequence reads: CAWMGQGAYEQYF. DNA of the CDR3: TGTGCCTGGATGGGACAGGGTGCCTACGAGCAGTACTTC.

This chain uses TRBV9 with TRBJ2-3; TRBD1 is a possible D gene (5 bases). This CDR3 is 15 amino acids long. V was shortened by 3 bases and J by 2 bases, with 13 bases between the two germline ends. CDR1 is SGDLS, CDR2 YYNGEE, per germline. The CDR3 DNA reads as TGTGCCAGCAGCGCCCAGACAGAGACCACAGATACGCAGTATTTT. Protein sequence: CASSAQTETTDTQYF.

The DNA of the CDR3 is TGTGCCAGCAGCTTAGAGCTAAGCGGGAGTATTGGCGAGCAGTTCTTC. It yields the protein CASSLELSGSIGEQFF. The chain couples TRBV7-2 to TRBJ2-1, with TRBD2 matching over 8 bases. The CDR3 is 16 amino acids. Germline values: CDR1 SGHTA, CDR2 FQGNSA. The V and J ends lost 1 base and 10 bases, in that order; junction bases with no gene match: 12.

The chain has TRBV6-4 and TRBJ2-1, with D maybe TRBD1 (6 bases). The germline gives CDR1 MRHNA, CDR2 SNTAGT. The CDR3 extends over 14 amino acids. Trimming cost V 6 bases and J 6 bases, with 15 bases left between them. CDR3 in amino acids: CASRRAGDGNEQFF. The CDR3 coding sequence is TGTGCCAGCAGACGGGCAGGGGATGGCAATGAGCAGTTCTTC.

This sequence joins TRBV28 and TRBJ1-5, with a possible D match to TRBD1 (5 bases). The CDR3 length is 17 residues. Germline V lookup: CDR1 MDHEN, CDR2 SYDVKM. The germline V and J ends were trimmed by 10 bases and 9 bases, with 31 bases remaining between them. The CDR3, as DNA: TGTGCCACCCTTCGGCTTACTTGGGGCCAGGCAATGGGGCCCCAGCATTTT. Translation gives CATLRLTWGQAMGPQHF.

The CDR3 reads CASSDQLWYGYTF. The DNA of the CDR3 is TGTGCCAGCAGTGATCAATTATGGTATGGCTACACCTTC. This chain links TRBV25-1 with TRBJ1-2, with D hard to call. Germline CDR1 MGHDK, CDR2 SYGVNS. The V gene lost 3 bases and the J gene lost 5 bases, with 10 bases spanning the gap. The CDR3 spans 13 residues.

This chain uses TRBV20-1 with TRBJ2-7; 9 positions match TRBD1. The CDR3 has 14 residues. Per the germline V gene, CDR1 is DFQATT and CDR2 is SNEGSKA (reference sequence). The ends lost 5 bases at V and 6 bases at J; junction bases unmatched: 11. CDR3 DNA sequence: TGCAGTGCTTATATGGGGGACAGGGCCTTCGAGCAGTACTTC. Translated, it gives CSAYMGDRAFEQYF.

The rearrangement joins TRBV20-1 to TRBJ2-1; 7 bases line up with TRBD2. Germline assignment: CDR1 DFQATT and CDR2 SNEGSKA (reference sequence). Unmatched junction bases numbered 11, after V lost 6 bases and J lost 6 bases. The CDR3 length is 14 residues. This chain's CDR3 is CSAASGAWANEQFF. The CDR3 coding sequence is TGCAGTGCGGCTAGCGGAGCCTGGGCCAATGAGCAGTTCTTC.

A note on this clonotype: Relative to the germline gene, one junction end is altered; a read error may explain this. The rearrangement uses TRBV2 and TRBJ2-6, with D perhaps matching TRBD1 (5 bases). The CDR3 spans 12 residues. CDR1 SNHLY and CDR2 FYNNEI come from the germline V gene. CDR3 nucleotide sequence: TGTGCCAGCAGGTATGGGGCCAACGTCCAGACTTTC. Protein product: CASRYGANVQTF.

This clonotype was detected ten times or more. The chain combines TRBV5-6 with TRBJ2-1; D not certain. Germline CDR1 is SGHDT and CDR2 is YYEEEE. V was clipped by 3 bases and J by 8 bases, with 6 bases between them. The CDR3 covers 11 residues. The DNA for the CDR3 is TGTGCCAGCAGCTGGTCCGATGAGCAGTTCTTC. Its protein is CASSWSDEQFF.

This clonotype has ten or more counts. This chain connects TRBV12-3 or TRBV12-4 to TRBJ2-3; D not resolved. There are 12 residues in the CDR3. Trimming removed 5 bases from V and 6 bases from J, with 9 bases in between. The CDR3 protein is CASSPTHDTQYF. The CDR3, as DNA: TGTGCCAGCAGTCCCACACATGATACGCAGTATTTT.

The V call is TRBV7-9, the J call TRBJ1-1; D is unclear. The V gene's germline CDR1 is SEHNR and CDR2 FQNEAQ (reference sequence). The V end was cut by 5 bases, the J end by 4 bases, with 8 bases between. The CDR3 length is 12 residues. The CDR3 spells CASSRWGTEAFF. CDR3 coding DNA: TGTGCCAGCAGCCGCTGGGGCACTGAAGCTTTCTTT. The whole variable domain, remainder taken from reference TRBV7-9 and TRBJ1-1, is DTGVSQNPRHKITKRGQNVTFRCDPISEHNRLYWYRQTLGQGPEFLTYFQNEAQLEKSRLLSDRFSAERPKGSFSTLEIQRTEQGDSAMYLCASSRWGTEAFFGQGTRLTVV.

The chain joins TRBV7-2 to TRBJ2-7; 10 bases are shared with TRBD2. V lost 6 bases and J lost 2; bases outside the gene matches: 7. CDR3 size: 15 residues. CDR1 SGHTA and CDR2 FQGNSA come from the germline V gene. DNA of the CDR3: TGTGCCAGCAGTTCCGGGACTAGCGCTCCCTACGAGCAGTACTTC. Translation: CASSSGTSAPYEQYF.

Of note for this clonotype: A junction boundary mismatches the germline segment, possibly from a read error. The gene calls are TRBV25-1 and TRBJ1-5, with 7 bases fitting TRBD1. The CDR3 has 14 residues. The V gene's germline CDR1 is MGHDK and CDR2 SYGVNS. The CDR3 sequence is CAGSVTGPNQPQHF. DNA of the CDR3: TGTGCCGGCAGTGTGACAGGGCCGAATCAGCCCCAGCATTTT.

This rearrangement joins TRBV3-1 to TRBJ2-3; 12 nucleotides align to TRBD2. The CDR3 runs 18 residues. Germline V lookup: CDR1 LGHDT, CDR2 YNNKEL (reference sequence). V shed 1 base, J shed 1 base, and the junction held 6 bases outside the gene matches. CDR3 in amino acids: CASSQVLAGGRGTDTQYF. In DNA, the CDR3 is TGTGCCAGCAGCCAAGTACTAGCGGGAGGTCGGGGCACAGATACGCAGTATTTT.

In this sample, this clonotype turned up a few times. The chain is built from TRBV29-1 and TRBJ2-6, with D perhaps being TRBD1 or TRBD2 (5 bases each). V was shortened by 4 bases and J by 0 bases, with 13 bases between the two germline ends. Germline lookup yields CDR1 SQVTM and CDR2 ANQGSEA. The CDR3 covers 16 residues. The CDR3, as DNA: TGCAGCGTTGCTAGGGACGTCGACTCTGGGGCCAACGTCCTGACTTTC. This sequence encodes CSVARDVDSGANVLTF.

In this sample, this clonotype turned up a few times. The gene calls are TRBV11-2 and TRBJ2-3; D perhaps matches TRBD1 (7 bases). CDR3 length: 15 residues. The V gene's germline CDR1 is SGHAT and CDR2 FQNNGV. V lost 1 base to trimming and J lost 2 bases, with 10 bases between them. The CDR3 loop is CASSLVRGATDTQYF. The CDR3 nucleotides read TGTGCCAGCAGCTTAGTCAGGGGGGCCACAGATACGCAGTATTTT.

The chain has TRBV11-2 and TRBJ2-1; 11 nucleotides match TRBD2. Germline CDR1 is SGHAT and CDR2 is FQNNGV. The CDR3 loop spans 15 amino acids. Trimming cost V 4 bases and J 7 bases; bases outside gene matches: 6. The chain's CDR3 is CASSSAGTSGNEQFF. The CDR3 bases are TGTGCCAGCAGCTCGGCCGGGACTAGCGGTAATGAGCAGTTCTTC.

As to this clonotype: A junction boundary mismatches the germline segment, possibly from a read error. The chain carries TRBV5-1 and TRBJ2-7, with TRBD2 matching over 8 bases. The CDR3 length is 14 residues. In germline, CDR1 is SGHRS, CDR2 YFSETQ. The CDR3 region has the DNA TGCGCCAGCAGCGATACTAGCGGCTCCTACGAGCAGCACTTC. This gives the protein CASSDTSGSYEQHF.

This clonotype was detected many times. V usage is TRBV10-3 and J usage is TRBJ2-1, with D possibly TRBD1 on 5 matching bases. CDR1 is ENHRY, CDR2 SYGVKD, per germline. This CDR3 has 15 residues. V shed 3 bases and J shed 3 bases, with 12 bases lying between them. The CDR3 coding sequence is TGTGCCATCAGTGAACCCATCGACAGCTACAATGAGCAGTTCTTC. Its translation: CAISEPIDSYNEQFF.

A word on this clonotype: At one end, the junction sequence differs from germline, possibly due to a read error. The chain has TRBV5-1 and TRBJ2-6, with TRBD1 as a possible D gene (5 bases). Germline V gene data show CDR1 as SGHRS and CDR2 as YFSETQ. This CDR3 contains 15 residues. CDR3 DNA: TGCGCCAGCAGCGTGACCCGATCTGGGGCCGACGTCCTGACTTTC. Translation: CASSVTRSGADVLTF.